A selection of T cell receptor beta chains follows, all from one sample in a study of blood T cell repertoires in COVID-19. Some clones are missing from TCRdb's copy, which holds only in-frame ones; the method was immunoSEQ multiplex PCR. The data show a few hundred thousand clones, with around 91% seen just once and roughly 3% held by the top ten. The sequenced sample was PBMCs or T cells enriched from blood (not recorded which). The receptors come from a woman under 30 in a cohort exposed to, infected with or recovered from COVID-19 (not recorded which). CDR3s include the opening cysteine and the closing phenylalanine or tryptophan. A D gene is named only where the DNA matches it firmly. A row's size may be missing; if present it is once, few, many or a size class.

CDR3aa | CDR3nt | v_gene | abundance | j_gene | d_gene
CSASFLAGHEQYF | TGCAGTGCTAGTTTCCTAGCGGGGCACGAGCAGTACTTC | TRBV20-1 | - | TRBJ2-7 | TRBD2
CAWNRLAGGFGELFF | TGTGCCTGGAATCGACTAGCGGGAGGCTTCGGGGAGCTGTTTTTT | TRBV30 | - | TRBJ2-2 | TRBD2
CASSPPGQQETQYF | TGTGCCAGCAGCCCCCCCGGACAACAAGAGACCCAGTACTTC | TRBV7-9 | - | TRBJ2-5 | -
CASSTRTGMNTEAFF | TGTGCCAGCAGTACTAGGACAGGGATGAACACTGAAGCTTTCTTT | TRBV6-5 | - | TRBJ1-1 | TRBD1
CASSTGGFYEAFF | TGTGCCAGCAGCACCGGGGGATTCTATGAAGCTTTCTTT | TRBV11-2 | - | TRBJ1-1 | -
CASSLDRNTEAFF | TGTGCCAGCAGTTTGGACAGGAACACTGAAGCTTTCTTT | TRBV2 | - | TRBJ1-1 | -
CASSERGGSPLHF | TGTGCCAGCAGTGAAAGGGGCGGATCACCCCTCCACTTT | TRBV2 | - | TRBJ1-6 | -
CASSKDSGEENNGYTF | TGTGCCAGCAGCAAGGACAGTGGCGAGGAGAACAATGGCTACACCTTC | TRBV21-1 | - | TRBJ1-2 | -
CASSQLDREVEGQYF | TGTGCCAGCAGCCAACTCGACAGGGAAGTAGAGGGGCAGTACTTC | TRBV3-1/TRBV3-2 | - | TRBJ2-7 | TRBD1
CASSKGDGNQPQHF | TGTGCCAGCAGCAAGGGGGACGGCAATCAGCCCCAGCATTTT | TRBV27 | - | TRBJ1-5 | -
CASSPGGNQPQHF | TGTGCCAGCAGCCCCGGGGGCAATCAGCCCCAGCATTTT | TRBV6-5 | - | TRBJ1-5 | -
CSASGVQRVYNEQFF | TGCAGTGCTAGTGGGGTCCAGCGGGTCTACAATGAGCAGTTCTTC | TRBV20-1 | - | TRBJ2-1 | -
CASLRTSSGNTIYF | TGTGCCAGCCTCCGGACAAGCTCTGGAAACACCATATATTTT | TRBV2 | - | TRBJ1-3 | -
CASSSSVTQQYF | TGTGCCAGCAGCTCCTCGGTAACCCAGCAGTATTTT | TRBV5-6 | - | TRBJ2-3 | -
CASRTNRGLDTEAFF | TGTGCCAGCAGGACAAACAGGGGTTTGGACACTGAAGCTTTCTTT | TRBV6-5 | - | TRBJ1-1 | TRBD1
CASEGTHAGYTF | TGTGCCTCCGAGGGAACTCACGCTGGCTACACCTTC | TRBV19 | - | TRBJ1-2 | -
CASKTATGWLDTF | TGTGCCAGCAAAACGGCGACAGGCTGGCTAGACACCTTC | TRBV6-5 | once | TRBJ1-2 | -
CASSQGAHGYTF | TGTGCCAGTAGTCAGGGGGCGCATGGCTACACCTTC | TRBV19 | - | TRBJ1-2 | TRBD1
CASRGQGANEQYF | TGTGCCAGTAGAGGACAGGGGGCAAACGAGCAGTACTTC | TRBV19 | - | TRBJ2-7 | TRBD1
CASSEALRTGTLGYEQYF | TGTGCCAGCAGTGAAGCGCTTCGGACAGGGACTCTGGGCTACGAGCAGTACTTC | TRBV6-1 | - | TRBJ2-7 | TRBD1
CASSPGEEKLFF | TGTGCCAGCAGCCCCGGGGAGGAAAAACTGTTTTTT | TRBV3-1/TRBV3-2 | - | TRBJ1-4 | -
CASSLAQGRDYGYTF | TGTGCCAGCAGCTTAGCCCAGGGTAGGGACTATGGCTACACCTTC | TRBV11-3 | - | TRBJ1-2 | -
CASSLAGGSYTF | TGTGCCAGCAGTTTAGCGGGAGGAAGCTACACCTTC | TRBV12-3/TRBV12-4 | - | TRBJ1-2 | -
CASSKYEGLNTEAFF | TGTGCCAGCAGCAAATACGAGGGCCTGAACACTGAAGCTTTCTTT | TRBV21-1 | - | TRBJ1-1 | -
CASSKLQGAIRPEKLFF | TGTGCCAGCAGTAAGCTACAGGGGGCGATTCGTCCTGAAAAACTGTTTTTT | TRBV28 | - | TRBJ1-4 | TRBD1
CASSLFGTLNYGYTF | TGTGCCAGCAGCTTATTCGGGACTCTTAACTATGGCTACACCTTC | TRBV7-9 | once | TRBJ1-2 | -
CASSPVSGSGYNEQFF | TGTGCCAGCAGTCCCGTTAGCGGGAGTGGATACAATGAGCAGTTCTTC | TRBV11-2 | - | TRBJ2-1 | TRBD2
CASSPEGGLVGQPQHF | TGTGCCAGCAGCCCTGAGGGGGGGCTGGTAGGACAGCCCCAGCATTTT | TRBV6-2/TRBV6-3 | - | TRBJ1-5 | -
CASSPDGESNQPQHF | TGTGCCAGCAGCCCCGATGGGGAGAGCAATCAGCCCCAGCATTTT | TRBV9 | - | TRBJ1-5 | -
CASSLGAGPQHF | TGTGCCAGCAGCTTAGGTGCGGGGCCCCAGCATTTT | TRBV7-9 | - | TRBJ1-5 | -
CASSRVDGYTF | TGTGCCAGCAGTCGGGTGGATGGCTACACCTTC | TRBV25-1 | - | TRBJ1-2 | -
CASSLPLLGTGGLDTQYF | TGCGCCAGCAGCTTGCCCCTTCTAGGGACAGGGGGTTTGGATACGCAGTATTTT | TRBV5-1 | - | TRBJ2-3 | TRBD1
CASSFTDPISYGYTF | TGCGCCAGCAGCTTTACTGATCCTATCTCGTATGGCTACACCTTC | TRBV5-1 | - | TRBJ1-2 | -
CAIRGPPIGEAFF | TGTGCCATCAGGGGCCCCCCGATTGGTGAAGCTTTCTTT | TRBV10-3 | - | TRBJ1-1 | -
CATSDSLEGYGYTF | TGTGCCACCAGTGATTCCCTAGAAGGCTATGGCTACACCTTC | TRBV24-1 | - | TRBJ1-2 | -
CASGNRGGNQYNEQFF | TGTGCCAGCGGTAACCGCGGCGGTAACCAGTACAATGAGCAGTTCTTC | TRBV7-2 | - | TRBJ2-1 | -
CASSLTVNTEAFF | TGTGCCAGCAGCTTGACAGTGAACACTGAAGCTTTCTTT | TRBV5-5 | - | TRBJ1-1 | -
CASSQETGVSQPQHF | TGTGCCAGCAGCCAAGAGACAGGGGTTTCCCAGCCCCAGCATTTT | TRBV4-2 | - | TRBJ1-5 | TRBD1
CASSPLTSSDTQYF | TGTGCCAGCAGCCCCTTGACTAGTTCGGATACGCAGTATTTT | TRBV14 | - | TRBJ2-3 | -
CASSPGQYNEQFF | TGTGCCAGCAGTCCAGGACAGTACAATGAGCAGTTCTTC | TRBV28 | - | TRBJ2-1 | -
CASSFQREYNEQFF | TGTGCCAGCAGCTTTCAGCGGGAGTACAATGAGCAGTTCTTC | TRBV5-8 | - | TRBJ2-1 | TRBD2
CASIRTGTSGDNEQFF | TGTGCCAGCATAAGGACCGGGACTAGCGGGGACAATGAGCAGTTCTTC | TRBV18 | - | TRBJ2-1 | TRBD2
CASSKSGTENEKLFF | TGTGCCAGCAGCAAATCCGGGACAGAGAATGAAAAACTGTTTTTT | TRBV21-1 | - | TRBJ1-4 | -
CASSRDRLNTEAFF | TGTGCCAGCAGTCGGGACAGACTGAACACTGAAGCTTTCTTT | TRBV2 | - | TRBJ1-1 | TRBD1
CASSIDLWGGMNTEAFF | TGTGCCAGTAGTATAGATCTATGGGGCGGTATGAACACTGAAGCTTTCTTT | TRBV19 | - | TRBJ1-1 | -
CASSFAGLGRDEQFF | TGTGCCAGCAGTTTTGCGGGACTTGGTCGGGATGAGCAGTTCTTC | TRBV27 | - | TRBJ2-1 | -
CASRGQGYEQYF | TGTGCCAGCAGGGGACAGGGGTACGAGCAGTACTTC | TRBV11-2 | - | TRBJ2-7 | TRBD1
CASSDPGLAGGGDTQYF | TGTGCCAGCAGTGACCCGGGACTAGCGGGGGGAGGAGATACGCAGTATTTT | TRBV6-1 | - | TRBJ2-3 | TRBD2
CASRSWGTGISPLHF | TGTGCCAGCCGCTCTTGGGGGACAGGGATATCACCCCTCCACTTT | TRBV7-9 | - | TRBJ1-6 | TRBD1
CASSLGLGGTGKTGELFF | TGTGCCAGCAGCTTGGGATTGGGGGGGACAGGAAAGACCGGGGAGCTGTTTTTT | TRBV5-4 | - | TRBJ2-2 | -
CARGQGNSPLHF | TGTGCCAGAGGACAGGGGAATTCACCCCTCCACTTT | TRBV21-1 | - | TRBJ1-6 | -
CASRWSTEAFF | TGTGCCAGCAGATGGAGTACTGAAGCTTTCTTT | TRBV2 | - | TRBJ1-1 | -
CASSLIHNQPQHF | TGTGCCAGCAGCTTAATTCACAATCAGCCCCAGCATTTT | TRBV7-2 | - | TRBJ1-5 | -
CAISESTGEGYGYTF | TGTGCCATCAGTGAGTCGACAGGGGAGGGCTATGGCTACACCTTC | TRBV10-3 | - | TRBJ1-2 | TRBD1